This entry lists 27 T cell receptor beta chains sequenced from one sample in a study of OX40 agonist ivuxolimab in advanced cancers. Profiling relied on immunoSEQ multiplex PCR, and the TCRdb table lists in-frame clones only, not all of them. The data contain about 73,000 clones, about 92% of them singletons. Material: CD4+ or CD8+ T cells sorted from blood, obtained in a trial of the OX40 agonist ivuxolimab. These receptors originate from an adult with an advanced solid tumor such as melanoma, head and neck, liver or kidney cancer.

CDR3 amino acids: CASGLVGRDRVYEQYF. The CDR3 DNA follows: TGTGCTAGTGGTTTGGTAGGGCGGGACAGGGTCTACGAGCAGTACTTC. The chain joins TRBV12-5 to TRBJ2-7; 9 bases map to TRBD1. The V gene end was trimmed by 0 bases and the J gene end by 3 bases; junction bases not matched to a gene: 6. CDR3 length: 16 amino acids. Germline-derived CDR1 and CDR2 are LGHNT and FRNRAP.

The V and J genes are TRBV27 and TRBJ1-2; a weak D match, TRBD1 (6 bases). V lost 4 bases and J lost 4, with 10 bases in between. Per germline, CDR1 MNHEY and CDR2 SMNVEV (reference sequence). This CDR3 region has 13 residues. CDR3 in amino acids: CASSWDKFYGYTF. For the CDR3, the DNA is TGTGCCAGCAGTTGGGACAAATTCTATGGCTACACCTTC.

The chain employs TRBV6-4 and TRBJ2-1; 11 bases match TRBD2. Germline V gives CDR1 MRHNA, CDR2 SNTAGT. After removal of 1 base from V and 6 bases from J, the junction contained 2 bases not matched to a gene. CDR3 length: 15 residues. The CDR3 DNA is TGTGCCAGCAGTGACTTAGCGGGGGGGATCAATGAGCAGTTCTTC. Amino acids: CASSDLAGGINEQFF.

The rearrangement uses TRBV27 and TRBJ1-5; no clear D. There are 16 residues in the CDR3. Germline V gene sequence: CDR1 MNHEY, CDR2 SMNVEV (reference sequence). V was pared by 3 bases and J by 2 bases, with 14 bases between. The CDR3 bases are TGTGCCAGCAGTTTCGTGGGCGGGGAGGGCAATCAGCCCCAGCATTTT. Translation gives CASSFVGGEGNQPQHF.

V gene TRBV19 combines with J gene TRBJ1-5; 7 nucleotides align to TRBD1. The CDR3 totals 15 residues. The junction had 9 bases not matched to a gene; V was cut back by 7 bases and J by 3 bases. Per the germline V gene, CDR1 is LNHDA and CDR2 is SQIVND (reference sequence). The CDR3 here is CASTPGQQVNQPQHF. DNA for the CDR3: TGTGCCAGTACACCGGGACAGCAAGTCAATCAGCCCCAGCATTTT.

This clone appeared once. This chain uses TRBV14 with TRBJ2-3; D gene uncertain. The CDR3 contains 18 residues. Germline-derived CDR1 and CDR2 are SGHDN and FVKESK. V was clipped by 1 base and J by 2 bases, with 19 bases between them. The CDR3 nucleotides are TGTGCCAGCAGCCAAGGGATCGGCTACAACAACCCCACAGATACGCAGTATTTT. Amino acid sequence: CASSQGIGYNNPTDTQYF.

This chain joins TRBV4-1 and TRBJ1-1; TRBD1 matches 7 bases. Trimming took 3 bases from V and 8 from J; bases not matched to a gene: 3. CDR1 and CDR2 (germline): MGHRA, YSYEKL. The length of the CDR3 is 12 residues. Written as DNA, the CDR3 is TGCGCCAGCAGCCAGGAACAGGGGGAAGCTTTCTTT. It codes for CASSQEQGEAFF.

The chain combines TRBV4-1 with TRBJ2-7, with 11 bases that match TRBD2. CDR1 MGHRA and CDR2 YSYEKL come from the germline V gene. The CDR3 is 14 amino acids. Trimming removed 3 bases from V and 10 bases from J; junction bases left unmatched: 8. The CDR3 region has the DNA TGCGCCAGCAGCCAGGGACTAGCGGATGTGGGACAGTACTTC. It is translated as CASSQGLADVGQYF.

This chain uses TRBV7-9 with TRBJ2-7; 8 bases match TRBD2. The CDR3 runs to 14 residues. Germline loops: CDR1 SEHNR, CDR2 FQNEAQ (reference sequence). V shed 5 bases and J 4 bases; nucleotides not matched to a gene: 7. The CDR3 nucleotides are TGTGCCAGCAGCCAAGACGGGGGGGTATACGAGCAGTACTTC. Protein: CASSQDGGVYEQYF. Full variable domain (rest looked up from reference TRBV7-9 and TRBJ2-7): DTGVSQNPRHKITKRGQNVTFRCDPISEHNRLYWYRQTLGQGPEFLTYFQNEAQLEKSRLLSDRFSAERPKGSFSTLEIQRTEQGDSAMYLCASSQDGGVYEQYFGPGTRLTVT.

The chain combines TRBV7-9 with TRBJ2-2; 9 positions agree with TRBD1. Trimming took 1 base from V and 5 from J; bases not matched to a gene: 5. The CDR3 consists of 16 residues. Germline CDR1 SEHNR, CDR2 FQNEAQ (reference sequence). In DNA form, the CDR3 reads TGTGCCAGCAGCTTAGGGACAGGGGAAGGAACCGGGGAGCTGTTTTTT. Translating gives CASSLGTGEGTGELFF.

The chain couples TRBV4-2 to TRBJ2-3, with 8 bases lining up with TRBD2. The CDR3 covers 18 residues. Germline V CDR1 and CDR2: LGHNA, YNFKEQ. The J segment lost 1 base and the V segment lost 0 bases, leaving 9 bases of the junction unmatched. CDR3 sequence reads: CASSQDLVPGGGTDTQYF. The CDR3 DNA follows: TGTGCCAGCAGCCAAGATCTGGTACCGGGGGGGGGCACAGATACGCAGTATTTT.

The chain recombines TRBV4-2 with TRBJ2-7; 8 positions agree with TRBD1. V lost 4 bases to trimming and J lost 4 bases; unmatched junction nucleotides: 9. The CDR3 spans 15 residues. The germline gives CDR1 LGHNA, CDR2 YNFKEQ. CDR3 region: CASSLEVTGEYEQYF. CDR3 sequence (DNA): TGTGCCAGCAGCCTAGAGGTGACAGGGGAGTACGAGCAGTACTTC.

V is TRBV4-2 and J is TRBJ2-7, with D perhaps TRBD1 (5 bases). The germline V gene encodes CDR1 LGHNA and CDR2 YNFKEQ. The length of the CDR3 is 14 residues. Trimming shortened V by 2 bases and J by 3 bases, and 11 bases separated the two germline ends. The chain's CDR3 is CASSQRQGDYEQYF. The CDR3 bases are TGTGCCAGCAGCCAACGGCAGGGCGACTACGAGCAGTACTTC.

This chain uses TRBV11-2 with TRBJ1-2; D gene uncertain. The ends were cut back, 3 bases at V and 5 bases at J, with 13 bases in the middle. Looked up from germline, CDR1 is SGHAT and CDR2 is FQNNGV. This CDR3 spans 14 amino acids. The CDR3 bases are TGTGCCAGCAGCTTGAGTGAAGTTAAATATGGCTACACCTTC. It encodes CASSLSEVKYGYTF.

This clone was seen just once. The CDR3 DNA reads as TGTGCCAGCAGCTTATTAGAGGAGGGGGTAAACTATGGCTACACCTTC. Translation gives CASSLLEEGVNYGYTF. This rearrangement joins TRBV7-6 to TRBJ1-2, with D maybe TRBD1 (6 bases). From germline, CDR1 is SGHVS and CDR2 FNYEAQ. The V and J ends lost 2 bases and 2 bases respectively, with 15 bases between them. This CDR3 region has 16 residues. Full variable domain (remainder filled in from reference TRBV7-6 and TRBJ1-2): GAGVSQSPRYKVTKRGQDVALRCDPISGHVSLYWYRQALGQGPEFLTYFNYEAQQDKSGLPNDRFSAERPEGSISTLTIQRTEQRDSAMYRCASSLLEEGVNYGYTFGSGTRLTVV.

The V gene is TRBV5-4, the J gene TRBJ1-5, with D unclear. The V gene lost 5 bases and the J gene lost 2 bases, with 11 bases spanning the gap. The CDR3 contains 14 residues. Germline V gives CDR1 SGHNT, CDR2 YYREEE (reference sequence). The CDR3 DNA reads TGTGCCAGCAGAAATGGGGTCGGCAATCAGCCCCAGCATTTT. The encoded protein is CASRNGVGNQPQHF.

The V and J genes are TRBV13 and TRBJ1-2; a possible D gene is TRBD1 (6 bases). Germline CDR1 reads PRHDT; CDR2 reads FYEKMQ (reference sequence). The length of the CDR3 is 18 residues. The germline V and J ends were trimmed by 5 bases and 0 bases, with 22 bases remaining between them. The CDR3 reads CASSLPSVGAPANYGYTF. In DNA, the CDR3 is TGTGCCAGCAGCCTGCCATCTGTGGGGGCTCCAGCTAACTATGGCTACACCTTC.

The chain carries TRBV5-3 and TRBJ1-5; unclear D gene. TRBV5-3 is labeled an ORF, and its function is uncertain. Trimming stripped 6 bases from V and 0 bases from J, with 10 bases between. The CDR3 contains 14 residues. CDR3 loop: CARTQLYSNQPQHF. In nucleotides, the CDR3 is TGTGCCAGAACCCAGCTTTATAGCAATCAGCCCCAGCATTTT.

The table lists this clone with a count of one. This chain links TRBV10-2 with TRBJ2-7, with TRBD2 matching over 7 bases. CDR1 and CDR2 from the germline V gene are WSHSY and SAAADI. This CDR3 has 13 residues. The V segment lost 8 bases and the J segment 9 bases; nucleotides outside the gene matches: 13. The chain's CDR3 is CASGRGGADAQYF. The CDR3 region has the DNA TGCGCCAGCGGCCGGGGAGGGGCAGATGCGCAGTACTTC.

The genes are TRBV7-6 and TRBJ1-2; no clear D gene. Trimming took 5 bases from V and 3 from J, leaving 7 bases between them. CDR3 length: 12 amino acids. Germline CDR1 is SGHVS and CDR2 is FNYEAQ. The CDR3: CASSPDHYGYTF. CDR3 nucleotides: TGTGCCAGCAGCCCAGACCACTATGGCTACACCTTC.

CDR3 residues: CASSSGPDGFYEQYF. CDR3 in DNA: TGTGCCAGCAGCTCTGGTCCGGACGGATTCTACGAGCAGTACTTC. The V gene is TRBV11-2, the J gene TRBJ2-7; D remains unclear. From germline, CDR1 is SGHAT and CDR2 FQNNGV. This CDR3 comprises 15 residues. Trimming shortened V by 4 bases and J by 3 bases, and 16 bases separated the two germline ends.

The chain joins TRBV13 to TRBJ1-6; TRBD1 is a possible D gene (6 bases). Germline lookup yields CDR1 PRHDT and CDR2 FYEKMQ (reference sequence). V was cut by 7 bases and J by 0 bases, with 13 bases left in between. CDR3 length equals 16 residues. In nucleotides, the CDR3 is TGTGCCAGCAACCAGGGGATTAGCTCCTATAATTCACCCCTCCACTTT. It yields the protein CASNQGISSYNSPLHF.

The J gene is TRBJ2-1, the V gene TRBV7-9; D is possibly TRBD1 (5 bases). The CDR3 is made up of 17 amino acids. The V end was cut by 5 bases, the J end by 6 bases, with 23 bases between. The germline CDR1 and CDR2 sequences are SEHNR and FQNEAQ (reference sequence). CDR3 sequence reads: CASSPSPLERGLNEQFF. The DNA for the CDR3 is TGTGCCAGCAGCCCCAGTCCCCTAGAAAGGGGCCTCAATGAGCAGTTCTTC.

The V call is TRBV15, the J call TRBJ2-5, with 7 bases matching TRBD2. The J segment lost 7 bases and the V segment lost 1 base, leaving 9 bases of the junction unmatched. The CDR3 runs 15 residues. Germline assignment: CDR1 LNHNV and CDR2 YYDKDF (reference sequence). Written as DNA, the CDR3 is TGTGCCACCAGCAGAGCCCGGGGGGTAGCGGGGACCCAGTACTTC. This sequence encodes CATSRARGVAGTQYF. The whole variable domain, filled in from reference TRBV15 and TRBJ2-5, reads DAMVIQNPRYQVTQFGKPVTLSCSQTLNHNVMYWYQQKSSQAPKLLFHYYDKDFNNEADTPDNFQSRRPNTSFCFLDIRSPGLGDTAMYLCATSRARGVAGTQYFGPGTRLLVL.

The chain combines TRBV11-1 with TRBJ2-5, with a possible D match to TRBD2 (6 bases). CDR3 length: 16 amino acids. V was cut by 5 bases and J by 4 bases, with 20 bases left in between. Germline V gives CDR1 SGHAT, CDR2 FQDESV (reference sequence). The DNA of the CDR3 is TGTGCCAGCAGCGCGGCGGGACTCTCCCCCGGAGAGACCCAGTACTTC. It encodes CASSAAGLSPGETQYF.

This chain uses TRBV6-5 with TRBJ1-1; D is unclear. CDR3 length: 14 amino acids. Germline V gene lookup returns CDR1 MNHEY and CDR2 SVGAGI. Trimming pared 2 bases from V and 2 bases from J, leaving 9 bases between. The chain's CDR3 is CASSYADPNTEAFF. Here the CDR3 DNA reads TGTGCCAGCAGTTACGCCGACCCAAACACTGAAGCTTTCTTT.

CDR3: CASSLGGGAYNEQFF. The CDR3 nucleotides read TGTGCCAGCAGCTTAGGAGGGGGGGCCTACAATGAGCAGTTCTTC. The chain has TRBV7-2 and TRBJ2-1; perhaps TRBD2 as D (7 bases). Germline-derived CDR1 and CDR2 are SGHTA and FQGNSA. V was pared by 1 base and J by 2 bases, with 9 bases between. This CDR3 has 15 amino acids.